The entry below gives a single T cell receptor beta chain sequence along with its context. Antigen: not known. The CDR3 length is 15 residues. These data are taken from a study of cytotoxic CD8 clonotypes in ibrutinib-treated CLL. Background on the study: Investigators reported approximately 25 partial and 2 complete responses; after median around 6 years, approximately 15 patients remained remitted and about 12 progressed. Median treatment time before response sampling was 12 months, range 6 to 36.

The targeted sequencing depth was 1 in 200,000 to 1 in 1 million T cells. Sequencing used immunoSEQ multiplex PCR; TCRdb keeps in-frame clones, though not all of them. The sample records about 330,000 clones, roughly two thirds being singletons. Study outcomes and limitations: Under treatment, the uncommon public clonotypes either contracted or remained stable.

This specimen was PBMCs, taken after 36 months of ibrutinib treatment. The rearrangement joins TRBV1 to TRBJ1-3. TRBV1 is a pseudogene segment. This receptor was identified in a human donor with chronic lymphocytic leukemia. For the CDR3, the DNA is TGCACCAGCAGCCAAGATAATAGCCCTGGAAACACCATATATTTT. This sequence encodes CTSSQDNSPGNTIYF.